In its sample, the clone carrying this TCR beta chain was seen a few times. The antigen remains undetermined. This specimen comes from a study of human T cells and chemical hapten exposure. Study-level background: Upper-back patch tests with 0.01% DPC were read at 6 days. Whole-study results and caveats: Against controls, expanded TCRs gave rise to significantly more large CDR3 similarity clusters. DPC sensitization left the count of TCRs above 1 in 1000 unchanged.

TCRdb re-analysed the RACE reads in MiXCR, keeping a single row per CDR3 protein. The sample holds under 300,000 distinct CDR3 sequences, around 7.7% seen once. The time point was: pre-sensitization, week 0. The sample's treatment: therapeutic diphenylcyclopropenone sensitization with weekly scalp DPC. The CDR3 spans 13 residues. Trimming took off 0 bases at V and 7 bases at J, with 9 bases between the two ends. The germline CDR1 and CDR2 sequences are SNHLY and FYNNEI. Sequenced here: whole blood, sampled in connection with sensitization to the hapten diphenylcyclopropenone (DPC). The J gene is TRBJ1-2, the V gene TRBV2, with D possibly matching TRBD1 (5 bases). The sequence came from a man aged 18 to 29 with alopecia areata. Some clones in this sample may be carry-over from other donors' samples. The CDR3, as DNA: TGTGCCAGCAGTGAAGCGAGGGGCGCTGGCTACACCTTC. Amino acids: CASSEARGAGYTF.